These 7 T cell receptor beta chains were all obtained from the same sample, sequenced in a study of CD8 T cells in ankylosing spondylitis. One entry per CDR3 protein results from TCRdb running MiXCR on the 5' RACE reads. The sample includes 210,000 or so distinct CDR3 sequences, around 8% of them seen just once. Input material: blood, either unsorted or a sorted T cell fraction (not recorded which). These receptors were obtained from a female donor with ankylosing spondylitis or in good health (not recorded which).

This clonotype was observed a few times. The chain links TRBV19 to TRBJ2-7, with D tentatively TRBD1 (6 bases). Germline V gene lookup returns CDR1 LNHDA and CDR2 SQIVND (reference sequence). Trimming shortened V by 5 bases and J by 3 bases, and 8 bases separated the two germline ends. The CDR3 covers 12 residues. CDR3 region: CASSGQFYEQYF. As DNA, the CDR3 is TGTGCCAGTAGTGGACAGTTCTACGAGCAGTACTTC.

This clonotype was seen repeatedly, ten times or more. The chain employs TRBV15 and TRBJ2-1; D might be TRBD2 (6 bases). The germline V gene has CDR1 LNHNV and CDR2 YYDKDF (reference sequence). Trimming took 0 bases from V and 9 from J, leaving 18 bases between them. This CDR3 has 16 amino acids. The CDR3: CATSRDRRGALSEQFF. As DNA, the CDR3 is TGTGCCACCAGCAGAGACCGGCGCGGGGCCCTTAGTGAGCAGTTCTTC.

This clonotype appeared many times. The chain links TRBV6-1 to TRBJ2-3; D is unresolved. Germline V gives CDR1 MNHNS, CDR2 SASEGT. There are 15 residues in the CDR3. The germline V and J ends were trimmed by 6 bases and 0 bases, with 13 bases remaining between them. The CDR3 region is CASSAMTPSTDTQYF. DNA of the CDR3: TGTGCCAGCAGCGCAATGACTCCTAGCACAGATACGCAGTATTTT.

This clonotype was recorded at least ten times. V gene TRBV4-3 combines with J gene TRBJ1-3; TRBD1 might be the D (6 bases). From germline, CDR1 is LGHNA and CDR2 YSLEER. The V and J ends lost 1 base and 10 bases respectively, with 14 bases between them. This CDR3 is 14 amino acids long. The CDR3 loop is CASSQATGYGTIYF. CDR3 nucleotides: TGCGCCAGCAGCCAAGCGACAGGTTACGGGACCATATATTTT.

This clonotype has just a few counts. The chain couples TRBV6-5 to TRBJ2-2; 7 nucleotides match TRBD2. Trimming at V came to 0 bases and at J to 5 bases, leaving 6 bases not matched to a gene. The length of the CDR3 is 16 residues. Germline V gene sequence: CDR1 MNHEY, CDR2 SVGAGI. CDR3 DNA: TGTGCCAGCAGTTACTCGGTCAGCGGGGTGACCGGGGAGCTGTTTTTT. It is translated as CASSYSVSGVTGELFF.

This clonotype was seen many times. CDR3 in amino acids: CASSFGGHGYTF. The DNA for the CDR3 is TGTGCCAGCAGTTTCGGAGGGCATGGCTACACCTTC. The chain employs TRBV27 and TRBJ1-2; D gene uncertain. CDR3 length equals 12 residues. The germline V and J ends were trimmed by 3 bases and 6 bases, with 8 bases remaining between them. Germline V lookup: CDR1 MNHEY, CDR2 SMNVEV (reference sequence).

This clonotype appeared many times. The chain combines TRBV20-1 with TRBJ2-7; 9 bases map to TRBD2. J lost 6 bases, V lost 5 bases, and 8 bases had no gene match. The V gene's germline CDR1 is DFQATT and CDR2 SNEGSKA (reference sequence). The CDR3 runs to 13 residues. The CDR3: CSAPGLAMVEQYF. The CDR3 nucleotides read TGCAGTGCTCCGGGACTAGCTATGGTCGAGCAGTACTTC.